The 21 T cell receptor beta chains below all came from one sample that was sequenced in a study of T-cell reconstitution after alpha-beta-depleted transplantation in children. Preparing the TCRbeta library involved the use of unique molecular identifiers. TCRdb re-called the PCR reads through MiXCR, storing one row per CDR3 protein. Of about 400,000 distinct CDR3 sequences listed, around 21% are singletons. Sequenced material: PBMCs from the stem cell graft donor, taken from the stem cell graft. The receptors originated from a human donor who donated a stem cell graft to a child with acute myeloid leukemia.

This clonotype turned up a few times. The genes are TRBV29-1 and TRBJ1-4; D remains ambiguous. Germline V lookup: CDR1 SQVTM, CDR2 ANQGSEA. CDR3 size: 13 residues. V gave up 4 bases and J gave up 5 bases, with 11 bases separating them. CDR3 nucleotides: TGCAGCGTTGGTTTGAACAGAAATGAAAAACTGTTTTTT. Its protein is CSVGLNRNEKLFF.

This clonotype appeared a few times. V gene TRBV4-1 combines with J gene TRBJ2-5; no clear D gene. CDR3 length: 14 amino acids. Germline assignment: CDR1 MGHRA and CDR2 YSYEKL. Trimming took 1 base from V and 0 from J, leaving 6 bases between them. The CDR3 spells CASSQGRNQETQYF. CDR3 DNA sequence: TGCGCCAGCAGCCAAGGGCGGAACCAAGAGACCCAGTACTTC.

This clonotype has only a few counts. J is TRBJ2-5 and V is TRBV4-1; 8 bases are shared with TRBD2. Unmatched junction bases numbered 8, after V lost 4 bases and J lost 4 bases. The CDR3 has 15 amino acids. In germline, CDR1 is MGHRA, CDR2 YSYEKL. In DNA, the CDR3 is TGCGCCAGCAGCCTCAGCGGGAGTCTAGGAGAGACCCAGTACTTC. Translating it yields CASSLSGSLGETQYF.

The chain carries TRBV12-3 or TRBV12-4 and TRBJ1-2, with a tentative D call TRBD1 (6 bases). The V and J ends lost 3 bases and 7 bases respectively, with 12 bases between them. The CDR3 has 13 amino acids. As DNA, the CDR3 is TGTGCCAGCAGTTTCTCAGGGGCGTCTGGCTACACCTTC. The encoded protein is CASSFSGASGYTF.

This CDR3 reads CASSDSVGSQYF. The CDR3 nucleotides read TGTGCCAGCAGTGACTCAGTTGGATCGCAGTATTTT. The V and J genes are TRBV6-4 and TRBJ2-3; D gene uncertain. The CDR3 has 12 residues. V lost 0 bases to trimming and J lost 10 bases, with 8 bases between them. Looked up from germline, CDR1 is MRHNA and CDR2 is SNTAGT.

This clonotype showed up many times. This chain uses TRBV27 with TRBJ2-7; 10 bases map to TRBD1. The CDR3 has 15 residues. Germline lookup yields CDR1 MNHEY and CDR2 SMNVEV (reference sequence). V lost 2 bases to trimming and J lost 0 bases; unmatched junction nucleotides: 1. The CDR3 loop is CASSLGTGASYEQYF. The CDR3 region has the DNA TGTGCCAGCAGTTTAGGGACAGGGGCCTCCTACGAGCAGTACTTC.

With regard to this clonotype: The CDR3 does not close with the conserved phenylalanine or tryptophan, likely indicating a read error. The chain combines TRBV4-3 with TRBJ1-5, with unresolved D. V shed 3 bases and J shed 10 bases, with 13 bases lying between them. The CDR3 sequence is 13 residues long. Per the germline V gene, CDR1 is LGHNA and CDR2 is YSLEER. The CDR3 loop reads CASSQGLQYPQHI. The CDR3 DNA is TGCGCCAGCAGCCAGGGCCTCCAATATCCCCAGCATATT.

CDR3 protein: CASSGTGTTEAFF. The CDR3 region has the DNA TGCGCCAGCAGCGGGACAGGGACCACTGAAGCTTTCTTT. The V and J genes are TRBV5-1 and TRBJ1-1; 9 bases line up with TRBD1. The germline CDR1 and CDR2 sequences are SGHRS and YFSETQ. J lost 4 bases, V lost 4 bases, and 2 bases had no gene match. The CDR3 covers 13 residues. The variable domain in full, completed from reference TRBV5-1 and TRBJ1-1, reads KAGVTQTPRYLIKTRGQQVTLSCSPISGHRSVSWYQQTPGQGLQFLFEYFSETQRNKGNFPGRFSGRQFSNSRSEMNVSTLELGDSALYLCASSGTGTTEAFFGQGTRLTVV.

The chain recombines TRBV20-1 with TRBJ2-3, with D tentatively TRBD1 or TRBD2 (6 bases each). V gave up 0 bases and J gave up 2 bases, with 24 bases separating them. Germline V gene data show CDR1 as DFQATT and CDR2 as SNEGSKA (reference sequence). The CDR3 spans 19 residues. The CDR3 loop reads CSARDPDEWGADFTDTQYF. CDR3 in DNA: TGCAGTGCTAGAGACCCAGACGAATGGGGGGCCGATTTCACAGATACGCAGTATTTT.

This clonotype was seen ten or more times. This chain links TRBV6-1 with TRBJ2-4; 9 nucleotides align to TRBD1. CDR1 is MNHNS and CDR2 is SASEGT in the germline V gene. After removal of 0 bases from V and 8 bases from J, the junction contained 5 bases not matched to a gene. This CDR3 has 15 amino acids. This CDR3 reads CASSEAGTGSHIQYF. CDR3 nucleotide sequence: TGTGCCAGCAGTGAAGCCGGGACAGGGTCCCACATTCAGTACTTC.

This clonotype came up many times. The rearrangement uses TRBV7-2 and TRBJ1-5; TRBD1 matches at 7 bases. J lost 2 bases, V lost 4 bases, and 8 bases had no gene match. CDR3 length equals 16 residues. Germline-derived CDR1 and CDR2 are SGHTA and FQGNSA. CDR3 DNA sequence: TGTGCCAGCAGCTCCCCCCCTGGACAGGGCAATCAGCCCCAGCATTTT. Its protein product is CASSSPPGQGNQPQHF.

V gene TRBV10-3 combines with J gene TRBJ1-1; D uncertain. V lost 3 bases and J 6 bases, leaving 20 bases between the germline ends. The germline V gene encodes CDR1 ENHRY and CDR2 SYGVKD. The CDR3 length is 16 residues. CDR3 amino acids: CAISDSPGLYSAEAFF. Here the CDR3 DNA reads TGTGCCATCAGTGATTCTCCCGGGCTATACAGCGCTGAAGCTTTCTTT.

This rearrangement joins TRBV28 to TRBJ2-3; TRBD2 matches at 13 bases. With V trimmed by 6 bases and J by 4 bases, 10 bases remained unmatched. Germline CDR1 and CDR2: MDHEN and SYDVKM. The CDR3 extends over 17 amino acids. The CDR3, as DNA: TGTGCCAGCAGACTATTCCTACTAGCGGGAGGGGCAGATACGCAGTATTTT. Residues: CASRLFLLAGGADTQYF.

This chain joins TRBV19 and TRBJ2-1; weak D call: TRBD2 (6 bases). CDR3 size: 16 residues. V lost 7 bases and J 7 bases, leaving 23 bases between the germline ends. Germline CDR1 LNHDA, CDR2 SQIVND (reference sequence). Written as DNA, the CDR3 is TGTGCCAGTACTCCCTGGGGACTCCCAGGTCAGAATGAGCAGTTCTTC. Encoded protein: CASTPWGLPGQNEQFF. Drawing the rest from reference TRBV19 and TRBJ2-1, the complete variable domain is DGGITQSPKYLFRKEGQNVTLSCEQNLNHDAMYWYRQDPGQGLRLIYYSQIVNDFQKGDIAEGYSVSREKKESFPLTVTSAQKNPTAFYLCASTPWGLPGQNEQFFGPGTRLTVL.

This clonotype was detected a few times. In DNA, the CDR3 is TGTGCCACCAGCAGTGGACTAGCGGGAATCGAGACCCAGTACTTC. Translating it yields CATSSGLAGIETQYF. V gene TRBV15 combines with J gene TRBJ2-5; the match to TRBD2 covers 12 bases. V was clipped by 3 bases and J by 5 bases; unmatched bases: 4. The CDR3 has 15 amino acids. The germline V gene has CDR1 LNHNV and CDR2 YYDKDF (reference sequence). Drawing the rest from reference TRBV15 and TRBJ2-5, the complete variable domain is DAMVIQNPRYQVTQFGKPVTLSCSQTLNHNVMYWYQQKSSQAPKLLFHYYDKDFNNEADTPDNFQSRRPNTSFCFLDIRSPGLGDTAMYLCATSSGLAGIETQYFGPGTRLLVL.

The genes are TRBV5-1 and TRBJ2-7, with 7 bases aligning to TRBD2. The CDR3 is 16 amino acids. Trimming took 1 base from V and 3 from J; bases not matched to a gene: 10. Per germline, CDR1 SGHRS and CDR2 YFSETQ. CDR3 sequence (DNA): TGCGCCAGCAGCTTGCTTTTACCCGGGAGGAACTACGAGCAGTACTTC. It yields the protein CASSLLLPGRNYEQYF.

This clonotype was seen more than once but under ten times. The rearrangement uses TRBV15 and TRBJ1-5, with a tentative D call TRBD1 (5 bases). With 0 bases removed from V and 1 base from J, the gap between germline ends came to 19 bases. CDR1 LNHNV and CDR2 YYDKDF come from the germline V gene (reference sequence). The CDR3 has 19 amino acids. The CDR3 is CATSRDGRGVRQSNQPQHF. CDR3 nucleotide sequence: TGTGCCACCAGCAGAGATGGGCGCGGAGTGAGACAGAGCAATCAGCCCCAGCATTTT.

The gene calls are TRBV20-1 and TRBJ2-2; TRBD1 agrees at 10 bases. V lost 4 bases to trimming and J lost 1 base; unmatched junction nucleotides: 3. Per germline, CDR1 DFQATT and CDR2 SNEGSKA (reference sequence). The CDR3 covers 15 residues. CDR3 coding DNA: TGCAGTGCTACTGGGGACAGGGGGAACACCGGGGAGCTGTTTTTT. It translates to CSATGDRGNTGELFF.

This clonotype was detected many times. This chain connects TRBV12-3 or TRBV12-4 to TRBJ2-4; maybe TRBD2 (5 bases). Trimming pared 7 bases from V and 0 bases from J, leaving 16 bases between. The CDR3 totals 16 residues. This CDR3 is CASTTERTLAKNIQYF. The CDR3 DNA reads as TGTGCCAGCACCACCGAGCGGACGCTAGCCAAAAACATTCAGTACTTC.

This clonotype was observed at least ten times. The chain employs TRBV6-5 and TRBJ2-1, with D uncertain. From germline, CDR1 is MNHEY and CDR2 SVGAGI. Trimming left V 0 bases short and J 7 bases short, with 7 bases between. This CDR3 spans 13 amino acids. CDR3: CASSYSNRNEQFF. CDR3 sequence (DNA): TGTGCCAGCAGTTACTCAAATCGGAATGAGCAGTTCTTC.

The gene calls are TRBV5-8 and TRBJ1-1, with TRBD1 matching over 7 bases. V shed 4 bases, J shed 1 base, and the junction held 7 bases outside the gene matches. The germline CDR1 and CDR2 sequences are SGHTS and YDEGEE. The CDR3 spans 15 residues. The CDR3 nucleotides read TGTGCCAGCAGCCCTGCGACAGGGTGGAACACTGAAGCTTTCTTT. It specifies CASSPATGWNTEAFF.